This T cell receptor (beta chain) was obtained from a study of CD8+ T cells in alopecia areata. Across the study: Treated patients took oral tofacitinib at 5 to 10 mg twice daily.

Extraction and reverse transcription of RNA yielded cDNA as the sequencing template. Data came from immunoSEQ multiplex PCR; TCRdb stores just in-frame clones and leaves some out. The table lists more than 200,000 clones, roughly 66% of them singletons. In germline, CDR1 is SGHRS, CDR2 YFSETQ. V shed 0 bases, J shed 6 bases, and the junction held 8 bases outside the gene matches. The CDR3 spans 16 residues. Treatment here: oral pan-JAK inhibitor, 5-10 mg twice daily. This receptor was obtained from a human donor with alopecia areata. The gene calls are TRBV5-1 and TRBJ2-3; 9 nucleotides agree with TRBD2. Here the sequenced sample was CD4+ T cells sorted from blood, taken around week 42, from a patient treated with tofacitinib. This chain's CDR3 is CASSLVGGGVQDTQYF. CDR3 nucleotide sequence: TGCGCCAGCAGCTTGGTTGGCGGGGGGGTTCAGGATACGCAGTATTTT.